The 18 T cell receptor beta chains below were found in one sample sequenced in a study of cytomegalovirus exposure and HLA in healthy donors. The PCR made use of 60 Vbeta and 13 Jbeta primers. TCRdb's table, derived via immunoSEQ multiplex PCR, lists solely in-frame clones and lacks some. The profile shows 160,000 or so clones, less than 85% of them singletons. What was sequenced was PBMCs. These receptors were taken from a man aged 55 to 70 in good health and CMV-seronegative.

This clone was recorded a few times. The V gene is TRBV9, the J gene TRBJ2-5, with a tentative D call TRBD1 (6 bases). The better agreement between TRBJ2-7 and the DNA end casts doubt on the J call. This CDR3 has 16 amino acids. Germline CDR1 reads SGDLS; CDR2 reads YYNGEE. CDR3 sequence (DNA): TGTGCCAGCAGCCCGAGCCCCCACGGGACAAACTACGAGCAGTACTTC. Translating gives CASSPSPHGTNYEQYF.

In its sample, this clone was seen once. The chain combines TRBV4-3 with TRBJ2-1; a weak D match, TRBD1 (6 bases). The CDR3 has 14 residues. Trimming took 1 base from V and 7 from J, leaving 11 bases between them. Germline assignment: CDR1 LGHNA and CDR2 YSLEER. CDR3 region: CASSQGRQVNEQFF. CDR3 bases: TGCGCCAGCAGCCAAGGGAGACAGGTGAATGAGCAGTTCTTC.

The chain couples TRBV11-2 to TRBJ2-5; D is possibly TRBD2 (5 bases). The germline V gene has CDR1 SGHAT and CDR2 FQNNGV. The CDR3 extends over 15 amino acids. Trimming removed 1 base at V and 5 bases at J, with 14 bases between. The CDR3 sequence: CASSLAPTSPETQYF. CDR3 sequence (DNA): TGTGCCAGCAGCTTAGCCCCCACTAGTCCGGAGACCCAGTACTTC.

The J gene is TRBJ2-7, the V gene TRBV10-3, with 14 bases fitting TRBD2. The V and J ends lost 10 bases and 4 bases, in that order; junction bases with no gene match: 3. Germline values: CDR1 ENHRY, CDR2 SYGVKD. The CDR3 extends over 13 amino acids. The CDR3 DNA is TGTGCCACTGGACTAGCGGGGGGTTACGAGCAGTACTTC. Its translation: CATGLAGGYEQYF.

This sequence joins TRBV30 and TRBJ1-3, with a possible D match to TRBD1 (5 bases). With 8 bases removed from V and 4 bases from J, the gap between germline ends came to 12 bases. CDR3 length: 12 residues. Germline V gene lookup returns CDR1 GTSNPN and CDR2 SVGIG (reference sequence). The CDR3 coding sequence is TGTGCCGCCAGGGCGCTCGGAAACACCATATATTTT. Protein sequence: CAARALGNTIYF.

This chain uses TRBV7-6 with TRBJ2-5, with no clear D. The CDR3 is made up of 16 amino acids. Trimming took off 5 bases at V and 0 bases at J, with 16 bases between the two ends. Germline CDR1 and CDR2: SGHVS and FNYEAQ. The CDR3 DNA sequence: TGTGCCAGCAGCCCCCAAAGCACAGAGTACCAAGAGACCCAGTACTTC. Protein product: CASSPQSTEYQETQYF.

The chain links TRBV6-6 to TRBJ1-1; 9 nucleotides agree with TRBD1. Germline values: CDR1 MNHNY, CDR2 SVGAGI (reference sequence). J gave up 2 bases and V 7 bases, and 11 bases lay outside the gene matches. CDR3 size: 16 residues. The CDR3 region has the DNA TGTGCCAGCAAACCTACAGGGGGCATTTCTAACACTGAAGCTTTCTTT. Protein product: CASKPTGGISNTEAFF.

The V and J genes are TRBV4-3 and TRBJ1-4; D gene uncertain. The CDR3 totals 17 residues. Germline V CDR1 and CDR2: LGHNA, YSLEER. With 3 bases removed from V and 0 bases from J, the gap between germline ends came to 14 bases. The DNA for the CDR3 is TGCGCCAGCAGCCAGGCCATAGGAGGGTCAACTAATGAAAAACTGTTTTTT. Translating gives CASSQAIGGSTNEKLFF.

In nucleotides, the CDR3 is TGTGCCAGCAGCGCGGCTGCAGTGAAAGAGCAGTACTTC. It yields the protein CASSAAAVKEQYF. The J gene is TRBJ2-7, the V gene TRBV7-8; D gene uncertain. The CDR3 contains 13 residues. V was trimmed by 5 bases and J by 7 bases, leaving 15 bases between them. The germline V gene has CDR1 SGHVS and CDR2 FQNEAQ.

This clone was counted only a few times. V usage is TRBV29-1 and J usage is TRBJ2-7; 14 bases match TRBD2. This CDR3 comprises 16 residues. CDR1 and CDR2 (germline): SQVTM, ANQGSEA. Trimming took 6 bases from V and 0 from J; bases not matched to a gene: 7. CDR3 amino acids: CSVWGTSGGSSYEQYF. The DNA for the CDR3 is TGCAGCGTCTGGGGGACTAGCGGGGGAAGCTCCTACGAGCAGTACTTC.

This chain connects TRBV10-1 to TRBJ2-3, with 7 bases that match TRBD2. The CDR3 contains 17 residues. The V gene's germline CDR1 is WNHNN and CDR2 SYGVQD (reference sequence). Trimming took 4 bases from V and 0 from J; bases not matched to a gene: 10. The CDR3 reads CASSAIFSGGSTDTQYF. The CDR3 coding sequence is TGCGCCAGCAGTGCGATCTTCTCCGGGGGGAGCACAGATACGCAGTATTTT.

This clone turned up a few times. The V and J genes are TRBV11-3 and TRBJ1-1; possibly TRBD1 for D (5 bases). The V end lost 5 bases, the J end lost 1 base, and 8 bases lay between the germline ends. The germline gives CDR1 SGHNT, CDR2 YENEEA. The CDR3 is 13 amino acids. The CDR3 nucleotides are TGTGCCAGCAGCGAGGACACGAACACTGAAGCTTTCTTT. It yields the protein CASSEDTNTEAFF.

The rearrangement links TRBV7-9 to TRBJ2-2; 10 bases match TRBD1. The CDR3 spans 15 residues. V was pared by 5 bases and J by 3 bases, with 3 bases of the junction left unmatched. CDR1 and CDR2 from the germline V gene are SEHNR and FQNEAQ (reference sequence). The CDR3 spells CASSGGQGDTGELFF. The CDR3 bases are TGTGCCAGCAGCGGAGGACAGGGGGACACCGGGGAGCTGTTTTTT.

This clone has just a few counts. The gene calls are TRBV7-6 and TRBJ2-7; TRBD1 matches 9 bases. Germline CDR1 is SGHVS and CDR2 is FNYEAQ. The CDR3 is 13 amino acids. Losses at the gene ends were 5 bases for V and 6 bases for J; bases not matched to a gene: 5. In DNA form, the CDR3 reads TGTGCCAGCAGCACGGGACAGGGCCGCGAGCAGTACTTC. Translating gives CASSTGQGREQYF.

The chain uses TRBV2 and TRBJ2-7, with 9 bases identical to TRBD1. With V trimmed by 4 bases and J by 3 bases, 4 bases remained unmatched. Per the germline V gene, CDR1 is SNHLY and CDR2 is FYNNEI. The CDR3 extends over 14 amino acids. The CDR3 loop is CASSGGQGVYEQYF. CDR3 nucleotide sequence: TGTGCCAGCAGTGGGGGACAGGGAGTCTACGAGCAGTACTTC.

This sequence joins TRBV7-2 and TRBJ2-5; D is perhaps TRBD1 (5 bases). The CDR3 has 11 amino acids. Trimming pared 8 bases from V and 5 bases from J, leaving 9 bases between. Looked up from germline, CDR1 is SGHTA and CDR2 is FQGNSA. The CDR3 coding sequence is TGTGCCAGCCGATCAGGGGAGACCCAGTACTTC. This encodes CASRSGETQYF.

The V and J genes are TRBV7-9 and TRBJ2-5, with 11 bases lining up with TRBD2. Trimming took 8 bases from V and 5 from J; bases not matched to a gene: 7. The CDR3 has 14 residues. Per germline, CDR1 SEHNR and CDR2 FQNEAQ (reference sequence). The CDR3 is CASEGTSGSETQYF. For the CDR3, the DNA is TGTGCCAGCGAAGGGACTAGCGGCTCGGAGACCCAGTACTTC.

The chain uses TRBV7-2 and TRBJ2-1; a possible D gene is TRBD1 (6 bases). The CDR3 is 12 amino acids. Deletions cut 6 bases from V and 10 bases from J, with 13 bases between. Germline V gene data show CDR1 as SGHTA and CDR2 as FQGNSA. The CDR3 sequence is CASRIQGSEQFF. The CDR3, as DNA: TGTGCCAGCAGAATACAGGGCAGCGAGCAGTTCTTC.